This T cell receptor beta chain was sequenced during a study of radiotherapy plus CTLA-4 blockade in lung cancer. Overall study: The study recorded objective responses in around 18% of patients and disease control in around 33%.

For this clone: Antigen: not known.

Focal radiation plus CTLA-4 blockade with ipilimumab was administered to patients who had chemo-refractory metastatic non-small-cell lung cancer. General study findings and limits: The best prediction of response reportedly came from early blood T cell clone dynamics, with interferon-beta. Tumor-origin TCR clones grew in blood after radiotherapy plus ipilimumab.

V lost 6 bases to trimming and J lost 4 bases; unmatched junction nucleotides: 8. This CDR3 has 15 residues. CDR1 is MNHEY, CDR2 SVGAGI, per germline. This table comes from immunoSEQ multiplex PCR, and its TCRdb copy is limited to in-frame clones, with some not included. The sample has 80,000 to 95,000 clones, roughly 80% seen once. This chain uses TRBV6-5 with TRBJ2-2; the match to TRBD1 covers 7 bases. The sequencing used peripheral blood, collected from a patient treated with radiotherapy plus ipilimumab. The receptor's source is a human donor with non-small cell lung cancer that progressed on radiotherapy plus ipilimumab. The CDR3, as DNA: TGTGCCAGCAGCTTGACAGGGTCAGGCACCGGGGAGCTGTTTTTT. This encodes CASSLTGSGTGELFF.